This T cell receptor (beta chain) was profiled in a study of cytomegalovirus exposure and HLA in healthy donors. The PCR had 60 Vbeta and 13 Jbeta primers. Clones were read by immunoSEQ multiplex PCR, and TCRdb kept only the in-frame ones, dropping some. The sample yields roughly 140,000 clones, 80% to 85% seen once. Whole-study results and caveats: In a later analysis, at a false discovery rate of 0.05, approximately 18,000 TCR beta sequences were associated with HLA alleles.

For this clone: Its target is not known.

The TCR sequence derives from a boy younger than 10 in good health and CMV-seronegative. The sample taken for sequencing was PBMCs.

CDR3 in amino acids: CASSDVAGDRGDTQYF. CDR3 DNA: TGTGCCAGCAGTGACGTAGCGGGAGATCGGGGAGATACGCAGTATTTT. The chain employs TRBV6-1 and TRBJ2-3, with 9 bases matching TRBD2. From germline, CDR1 is MNHNS and CDR2 SASEGT. The CDR3 covers 16 residues. V was clipped by 3 bases and J by 5 bases; unmatched bases: 9.